The subject of this entry is one T cell receptor (beta chain). Its specificity is unknown. The data are from a study of T cell repertoires in cytomegalovirus infection. Overall study results and limits: Identification of carriers of CMV plus the relevant HLA was performed using cumulative public TCR beta family frequency. CMV-specific TCR beta clonotypes restricted by HLA-C dominated the ex vivo response.

A single record per CDR3 protein comes from TCRdb applying MiXCR to the reads. The sample contains 700,000 to 950,000 distinct CDR3 sequences, approximately 32% of which appear only once. The length of the CDR3 is 13 residues. Trimming removed 6 bases from V and 6 bases from J, with 15 bases in between. CDR1 is SGHDT, CDR2 YYEEEE, per germline. The source of this sequence is a human donor in good health (CMV status not recorded). Some clones in this sample may be carry-over from other donors' samples. The rearrangement uses TRBV5-6 and TRBJ1-1; a weak D match, TRBD1 (5 bases). Source: cultured CD8+ T cells from PBMCs, taken from culture after CMV antigen stimulation. CDR3: CASTLGPGAEAFF. The DNA of the CDR3 is TGTGCCAGCACCCTAGGGCCGGGGGCTGAAGCTTTCTTT.